Here is one TCR beta chain with its context. Original analysis: It was from reference gene primer amplification that nucleated cell counts were estimated. The data were produced by immunoSEQ multiplex PCR, yet TCRdb's version contains in-frame clones alone and is incomplete. V, J and clone size derive from that table, while D and trimming were established from the DNA sequence. There are approximately 80,000 clones in the sample; about 76% occur only once, and approximately 44% lies in the top ten. These data originate in a study of blood T cell repertoires in COVID-19. About the research overall: From the United States, Italy and Spain came samples of acute and convalescent COVID-19. T cells, B-cell-depleted T cells, or PBMCs provided the cDNA or gDNA that served as material.

Germline CDR1 and CDR2: SNHLY and FYNNEI. The CDR3 has 14 residues. V shed 1 base and J shed 7 bases, with 8 bases lying between them. The chain employs TRBV2 and TRBJ1-6; D is unclear. Sequenced: peripheral blood. The receptor was isolated from a man of 80 years or more with acute or convalescent COVID-19. CDR3 in DNA: TGTGCCAGCAGTGAAGTCAGGAAGAATTCACCCCTCCACTTT. Protein product: CASSEVRKNSPLHF.